Listed here are 18 T cell receptor beta chains from one sample, sequenced in a study of T-cell memory formation after mild COVID-19. Each CDR3 protein gets one entry after TCRdb re-called the 5' RACE reads with MiXCR. The table lists approximately 440,000 distinct CDR3 sequences, 15% to 25% of them singletons. Sequences were obtained from PBMCs or a T cell subset sorted from them (not recorded which). These receptors were taken from an adult woman who had mild COVID-19 (a few samples of this study predate the infection). Cell type and time point are not known.

V and J are TRBV15 and TRBJ1-2; 7 bases map to TRBD1. J lost 3 bases, V lost 3 bases, and 10 bases had no gene match. This CDR3 is built from 16 residues. In germline, CDR1 is LNHNV, CDR2 YYDKDF (reference sequence). In DNA form, the CDR3 reads TGTGCCACCAGCAGGGCCCGGGGAACAGGGGACTATGGCTACACCTTC. Protein: CATSRARGTGDYGYTF. The variable domain in full, with the rest retrieved from reference TRBV15 and TRBJ1-2, is DAMVIQNPRYQVTQFGKPVTLSCSQTLNHNVMYWYQQKSSQAPKLLFHYYDKDFNNEADTPDNFQSRRPNTSFCFLDIRSPGLGDTAMYLCATSRARGTGDYGYTFGSGTRLTVV.

In this sample, this clonotype turned up a few times. The chain recombines TRBV7-9 with TRBJ1-5; D is possibly TRBD1 (5 bases). This CDR3 is 15 amino acids long. Germline values: CDR1 SEHNR, CDR2 FQNEAQ (reference sequence). V was shortened by 5 bases and J by 2 bases, with 13 bases between the two germline ends. CDR3 bases: TGTGCCAGCAGCCCCAGTGGGGCGGGCAATCAGCCCCAGCATTTT. Translation: CASSPSGAGNQPQHF.

This chain uses TRBV12-3 or TRBV12-4 with TRBJ1-2; D possibly corresponds to TRBD1 (5 bases). This CDR3 region has 16 residues. The ends were cut back, 4 bases at V and 0 bases at J, with 15 bases in the middle. Written as DNA, the CDR3 is TGTGCCAGCAGTTCCTACCGTCAGACAGCTAACTATGGCTACACCTTC. This codes for CASSSYRQTANYGYTF.

This clonotype has more than one count but fewer than ten. The chain is built from TRBV4-2 and TRBJ2-7; D unresolved. The CDR3 length is 16 residues. Per the germline V gene, CDR1 is LGHNA and CDR2 is YNFKEQ. The V end was cut by 1 base, the J end by 5 bases, with 18 bases between. The CDR3 region has the DNA TGTGCCAGCAGCCAAGCGGTTGGATCAACTTCGGACGAGCAGTACTTC. Encoded protein: CASSQAVGSTSDEQYF.

The chain has TRBV15 and TRBJ2-1, with 8 nucleotides matching TRBD2. The ends lost 1 base at V and 15 bases at J; junction bases unmatched: 11. Germline CDR1 is LNHNV and CDR2 is YYDKDF (reference sequence). This CDR3 has 14 residues. The CDR3 coding sequence is TGTGCCACCAGCAGAGTGGGTAGCGGGAAAGGGTGGTTCTTC. Translation gives CATSRVGSGKGWFF.

This clonotype was counted between two and nine times. The rearrangement uses TRBV4-3 and TRBJ1-4; a possible D gene is TRBD1 (6 bases). The V end lost 0 bases, the J end lost 5 bases, and 10 bases lay between the germline ends. The CDR3 spans 15 residues. The germline gives CDR1 LGHNA, CDR2 YSLEER. The chain's CDR3 is CASSQEGGMNEKLFF. In nucleotides, the CDR3 is TGCGCCAGCAGCCAAGAAGGGGGGATGAATGAAAAACTGTTTTTT.

V usage is TRBV3-1 and J usage is TRBJ2-5; no firm D call. This CDR3 region has 15 residues. V gave up 4 bases and J gave up 5 bases, with 17 bases separating them. Germline lookup yields CDR1 LGHDT and CDR2 YNNKEL (reference sequence). The chain's CDR3 is CASSPGGAWQETQYF. CDR3 sequence (DNA): TGTGCCAGCAGCCCCGGCGGAGCGTGGCAGGAGACCCAGTACTTC.

The J gene is TRBJ2-1, the V gene TRBV6-2 or TRBV6-3, with TRBD2 identical over 7 bases. Germline loops: CDR1 MNHEY, CDR2 SVGEGT. V shed 4 bases and J 6 bases; nucleotides not matched to a gene: 15. CDR3 size: 17 residues. DNA for the CDR3: TGTGCCAGCAGTTCCTCTTTGGCCGGGGGGAATCCCAATGAGCAGTTCTTC. Amino acids: CASSSSLAGGNPNEQFF.

The chain recombines TRBV19 with TRBJ1-1; D is perhaps TRBD1 (5 bases). This CDR3 has 15 residues. V lost 5 bases to trimming and J lost 1 base, with 14 bases between them. CDR1 is LNHDA, CDR2 SQIVND, per germline (reference sequence). The DNA of the CDR3 is TGTGCCAGTAGTTGGGTCACCGGGGCGAACACTGAAGCTTTCTTT. Amino acid sequence: CASSWVTGANTEAFF.

The chain uses TRBV20-1 and TRBJ2-7; D gene uncertain. The CDR3 loop spans 12 amino acids. The V end was cut by 3 bases, the J end by 2 bases, with 8 bases between. Germline V lookup: CDR1 DFQATT, CDR2 SNEGSKA (reference sequence). CDR3 in amino acids: CSARGRTYEQYF. The CDR3 DNA is TGCAGTGCTAGGGGCAGGACCTACGAGCAGTACTTC.

This clonotype was found many times. The chain employs TRBV12-3 or TRBV12-4 and TRBJ2-1; TRBD2 aligns across 9 bases. The V and J ends lost 4 bases and 3 bases, in that order; junction bases with no gene match: 4. The CDR3 extends over 15 amino acids. Here the CDR3 reads CASSWLAGLYNEQFF. The CDR3 bases are TGTGCCAGCAGTTGGCTAGCGGGACTCTACAATGAGCAGTTCTTC.

This chain joins TRBV7-6 and TRBJ2-7; 7 bases line up with TRBD1. CDR3 length equals 14 residues. Germline lookup yields CDR1 SGHVS and CDR2 FNYEAQ. Losses at the gene ends were 5 bases for V and 3 bases for J; bases not matched to a gene: 7. As DNA, the CDR3 is TGTGCCAGCAGCCCCCCGACAGGGAGCTACGAGCAGTACTTC. Amino acids: CASSPPTGSYEQYF.

This clonotype was detected a few times. The rearrangement joins TRBV18 to TRBJ2-7; unclear D gene. The CDR3 has 12 residues. The V gene's germline CDR1 is KGHSH and CDR2 LQKENI. V was pared by 4 bases and J by 3 bases, with 7 bases between. DNA for the CDR3: TGTGCCAGCTCACAAGGTAACTACGAGCAGTACTTC. This sequence encodes CASSQGNYEQYF.

The V gene is TRBV12-3 or TRBV12-4, the J gene TRBJ1-1; D is undetermined. V was pared by 5 bases and J by 1 base, with 11 bases between. The CDR3 totals 14 residues. In DNA, the CDR3 is TGTGCCAGCAGTCGAGGCGCAGGGAACACTGAAGCTTTCTTT. As protein: CASSRGAGNTEAFF.

This clonotype was seen repeatedly, ten times or more. The junction and the germline gene differ at one end; a read error may be behind it. This chain connects TRBV5-1 to TRBJ2-1; 8 bases match TRBD1. Germline V gene lookup returns CDR1 SGHRS and CDR2 YFSETQ. The CDR3 covers 14 residues. The CDR3 sequence is CASSLGTGYNEQFF. Here the CDR3 DNA reads TGTGCCAGCAGCTTAGGGACAGGTTACAATGAGCAGTTCTTC.

This clonotype came up once. In nucleotides, the CDR3 is TGTGCCAGCTCACCAATCACACGACAGGGACATGGCTACACCTTC. Translating it yields CASSPITRQGHGYTF. V is TRBV18 and J is TRBJ1-2; 7 nucleotides line up with TRBD1. The J segment lost 6 bases and the V segment lost 2 bases, leaving 9 bases of the junction unmatched. CDR3 size: 15 residues. Germline CDR1 and CDR2: KGHSH and LQKENI.

This clonotype has only a few counts. The V gene is TRBV4-2, the J gene TRBJ2-7; weak D call: TRBD2 (5 bases). This CDR3 region has 14 residues. Germline assignment: CDR1 LGHNA and CDR2 YNFKEQ. The V gene lost 0 bases and the J gene lost 7 bases, with 13 bases spanning the gap. The CDR3 loop is CASSQEGRAGEQYF. The DNA for the CDR3 is TGTGCCAGCAGCCAAGAGGGTAGGGCGGGTGAGCAGTACTTC.

This clonotype was found a few times. This chain links TRBV24-1 with TRBJ1-2; the D is unclear. The ends were cut back, 7 bases at V and 1 base at J, with 6 bases in the middle. The CDR3 covers 12 residues. Germline assignment: CDR1 KGHDR and CDR2 SFDVKD. CDR3 loop: CATSDINYGYTF. CDR3 nucleotides: TGTGCCACCAGCGACATTAACTATGGCTACACCTTC.